These 3 T cell receptor beta chains were sequenced from one sample in a study of CD8+ T cells in alopecia areata. cDNA prepared by RNA extraction and subsequent reverse transcription served as the template for sequencing. Data came from immunoSEQ multiplex PCR; TCRdb stores just in-frame clones and leaves some out. The sample includes 150,000 to 200,000 clones, about three fifths of them seen just once. Specified treatment: oral pan-JAK inhibitor, 5-10 mg twice daily. The specimen was CD4+ T cells sorted from blood, collected at week 4, from a patient treated with tofacitinib. Receptors originate from a human donor with alopecia areata.

This rearrangement joins TRBV29-1 to TRBJ2-5; D gene unclear. The V gene's germline CDR1 is SQVTM and CDR2 ANQGSEA. V gave up 4 bases and J gave up 4 bases, with 7 bases separating them. CDR3 length: 11 amino acids. For the CDR3, the DNA is TGCAGCGTTGGATTTGCAGAGACCCAGTACTTC. Translating gives CSVGFAETQYF.

This clone has just a few counts. The chain is built from TRBV5-1 and TRBJ2-2; 8 nucleotides align to TRBD1. Germline CDR1 is SGHRS and CDR2 is YFSETQ. V dropped 4 bases and J dropped 1; count of bases not matched to a gene: 9. CDR3 length: 17 residues. The CDR3 loop reads CASSMTTGTGNTGELFF. The CDR3 coding sequence is TGCGCCAGCAGCATGACAACCGGGACAGGGAACACCGGGGAGCTGTTTTTT.

V is TRBV9 and J is TRBJ2-2; 9 bases map to TRBD1. Germline CDR1 SGDLS, CDR2 YYNGEE. The ends lost 4 bases at V and 9 bases at J; junction bases unmatched: 13. CDR3 length: 16 residues. The CDR3 DNA reads as TGTGCCAGCAGCATATCCGGGACAGGGAGGAGCCGGGAGCTGTTTTTT. Translation: CASSISGTGRSRELFF. Drawing the rest from reference TRBV9 and TRBJ2-2, the complete variable domain is DSGVTQTPKHLITATGQRVTLRCSPRSGDLSVYWYQQSLDQGLQFLIQYYNGEERAKGNILERFSAQQFPDLHSELNLSSLELGDSALYFCASSISGTGRSRELFFGEGSRLTVL.